The 31 T cell receptor beta chains below were found in one sample sequenced in a study of shared clonotypes between healthy human individuals. The method was immunoSEQ multiplex PCR; TCRdb's version includes in-frame clones alone and lacks a portion of them. Of some 1.5 million clones in the sample, more than 95% were seen once. What was sequenced was naive CD4+ T cells sorted from blood. Subset here: CD45RA+ positively selected. The receptor source for this set is a young man in good health.

The rearrangement links TRBV10-3 to TRBJ2-7, with D uncertain. This CDR3 comprises 12 residues. With 5 bases removed from V and 3 bases from J, the gap between germline ends came to 8 bases. Germline CDR1 and CDR2: ENHRY and SYGVKD. CDR3 region: CAISTEDYEQYF. CDR3 in DNA: TGTGCCATCAGTACAGAAGACTACGAGCAGTACTTC.

The chain carries TRBV7-3 and TRBJ1-1; no definite D call. V lost 2 bases to trimming and J lost 1 base, with 8 bases between them. The CDR3 has 14 residues. CDR1 SGHTA and CDR2 FQGTGA come from the germline V gene. This CDR3 is CASSLWGSNTEAFF. CDR3 DNA sequence: TGTGCCAGCAGCTTATGGGGTTCGAACACTGAAGCTTTCTTT.

The V and J genes are TRBV30 and TRBJ2-3; D is ambiguous. There are 12 residues in the CDR3. Deletions cut 0 bases from V and 3 bases from J, with 4 bases between. Germline CDR1 is GTSNPN and CDR2 is SVGIG (reference sequence). This CDR3 is CAWSVATDTQYF. CDR3 in DNA: TGTGCCTGGAGTGTAGCGACAGATACGCAGTATTTT.

This clone was seen only a few times. The chain couples TRBV6-1 to TRBJ2-7; 9 bases align to TRBD2. The CDR3 totals 13 residues. With V trimmed by 3 bases and J by 9 bases, 6 bases remained unmatched. Germline V gene sequence: CDR1 MNHNS, CDR2 SASEGT. The CDR3 is CASSDLLAGVQYF. As DNA, the CDR3 is TGTGCCAGCAGTGACCTACTAGCGGGTGTGCAGTACTTC.

V is TRBV7-9 and J is TRBJ1-1, with a possible D match to TRBD1 (6 bases). The germline V gene has CDR1 SEHNR and CDR2 FQNEAQ (reference sequence). This CDR3 has 18 residues. V was shortened by 4 bases and J by 3 bases, with 24 bases between the two germline ends. The CDR3 sequence: CASSSRTDAGGEYTEAFF. CDR3 coding DNA: TGTGCCAGCAGCTCCAGGACAGACGCTGGGGGCGAGTACACTGAAGCTTTCTTT.

The V call is TRBV5-6, the J call TRBJ2-1, with D tentatively TRBD1 or TRBD2 (6 bases each). The CDR3 is 15 amino acids. The germline V gene encodes CDR1 SGHDT and CDR2 YYEEEE. V lost 0 bases, J lost 12 bases, and 19 bases lay in between. CDR3 residues: CASSLGTDRRGMQFF. CDR3 DNA sequence: TGTGCCAGCAGCTTGGGGACCGACAGGAGGGGGATGCAGTTCTTC.

As to this clone: This CDR3 is also generated by other DNA sequences in the sample. The J gene is TRBJ2-1, the V gene TRBV18; 9 bases are shared with TRBD1. The length of the CDR3 is 15 residues. V gave up 0 bases and J gave up 4 bases; unmatched junction bases: 1. The germline CDR1 and CDR2 sequences are KGHSH and LQKENI. Here the CDR3 DNA reads TGTGCCAGCTCACCACCGGGACAGGGATACAATGAGCAGTTCTTC. Its translation is CASSPPGQGYNEQFF.

The rearrangement joins TRBV15 to TRBJ2-7; the D gene could be TRBD1 or TRBD2 (5 bases each). Between the trimmed V and J ends, which lost 5 bases and 2 bases, there was a span of 19 bases. CDR3 length: 16 amino acids. Germline V gene lookup returns CDR1 LNHNV and CDR2 YYDKDF (reference sequence). The CDR3 loop is CATSPRLGRVPYEQYF. CDR3 in DNA: TGTGCCACCAGCCCCCGGTTGGGGCGGGTTCCCTACGAGCAGTACTTC.

V usage is TRBV6-5 and J usage is TRBJ2-1; 8 nucleotides agree with TRBD2. Germline V gene lookup returns CDR1 MNHEY and CDR2 SVGAGI. The CDR3 runs 15 residues. Trimming at V came to 5 bases and at J to 7 bases, leaving 10 bases not matched to a gene. The CDR3 sequence: CASSPLAGSMNEQFF. The CDR3, as DNA: TGTGCCAGCAGTCCTCTAGCGGGTTCGATGAATGAGCAGTTCTTC.

In regard to this clone: In the same sample, other DNA sequences code for this CDR3. The chain has TRBV18 and TRBJ2-3, with 12 bases lining up with TRBD1. The CDR3 has 16 residues. After removal of 6 bases from V and 2 bases from J, the junction contained 6 bases not matched to a gene. Germline V gene data show CDR1 as KGHSH and CDR2 as LQKENI. CDR3 sequence: CASSPLGQGATDTQYF. DNA for the CDR3: TGTGCCAGCTCTCCCTTGGGACAGGGGGCCACAGATACGCAGTATTTT.

The J gene is TRBJ2-1, the V gene TRBV14, with 13 bases lining up with TRBD2. With V trimmed by 0 bases and J by 15 bases, 8 bases remained unmatched. From germline, CDR1 is SGHDN and CDR2 FVKESK. CDR3 length equals 15 residues. As DNA, the CDR3 is TGTGCCAGCAGCCAAGATCTAACTAGCGGGAGGGAATGGTTCTTC. It codes for CASSQDLTSGREWFF.

With regard to this clone: Its ends do not fully match the called genes, so a read error is possible. The V call is TRBV7-9, the J call TRBJ2-7; D perhaps matches TRBD1 (6 bases). Germline CDR1 and CDR2: SEHNR and FQNEAQ (reference sequence). This CDR3 is 11 amino acids long. The CDR3 protein is CASARDGQPLF. CDR3 DNA: TGTGCCAGCGCCAGGGACGGACAGCCCCTTTTC.

The rearrangement uses TRBV5-8 and TRBJ2-5, with D perhaps matching TRBD1 or TRBD2 (5 bases each). The germline CDR1 and CDR2 sequences are SGHTS and YDEGEE. Trimming removed 5 bases at V and 2 bases at J, with 16 bases between. The CDR3 is 15 residues long. The CDR3 loop reads CASSRQGRRQETQYF. The CDR3 bases are TGTGCCAGCAGTCGTCAGGGACGACGTCAAGAGACCCAGTACTTC.

The chain recombines TRBV6-5 with TRBJ2-3, with D uncertain. Germline CDR1 is MNHEY and CDR2 is SVGAGI. Trimming pared 8 bases from V and 6 bases from J, leaving 18 bases between. The CDR3 length is 14 residues. The CDR3 is CASSLAGFADTQYF. For the CDR3, the DNA is TGTGCCAGCTCCTTAGCAGGATTCGCGGATACGCAGTATTTT.

The chain couples TRBV2 to TRBJ1-4; D is perhaps TRBD1 (6 bases). The V and J ends lost 7 bases and 7 bases respectively, with 16 bases between them. The CDR3 runs to 14 residues. The germline V gene has CDR1 SNHLY and CDR2 FYNNEI. CDR3 nucleotide sequence: TGTGCCAGCACCCGGGAGGGGGTCGGTGAAAAACTGTTTTTT. Translating gives CASTREGVGEKLFF.

The rearrangement uses TRBV4-3 and TRBJ2-5; 12 bases are a match to TRBD1. Germline V gives CDR1 LGHNA, CDR2 YSLEER. V dropped 1 base and J dropped 5; count of bases not matched to a gene: 2. The CDR3 runs 15 residues. CDR3 DNA: TGCGCCAGCAGCCAAGGGGGACAGGGGGCTGAGACCCAGTACTTC. Protein: CASSQGGQGAETQYF.

This clone occurred a few times. This CDR3 is also generated by other DNA sequences in the sample. CDR3 sequence: CASSLGINTEAFF. In nucleotides, the CDR3 is TGCGCCAGCAGCCTTGGGATCAACACTGAAGCTTTCTTT. The chain has TRBV5-1 and TRBJ1-1, with D hard to call. The CDR3 sequence is 13 residues long. With 4 bases removed from V and 2 bases from J, the gap between germline ends came to 9 bases. Germline V CDR1 and CDR2: SGHRS, YFSETQ.

This sequence joins TRBV19 and TRBJ1-2; D ambiguous. Germline lookup yields CDR1 LNHDA and CDR2 SQIVND (reference sequence). The CDR3 consists of 14 residues. Trimming took off 6 bases at V and 4 bases at J, with 15 bases between the two ends. CDR3 residues: CASSPSAGTYGYTF. In DNA form, the CDR3 reads TGTGCCAGTAGCCCGAGTGCAGGTACCTATGGCTACACCTTC.

The table lists this clone with a count of one. The chain is built from TRBV6-5 and TRBJ1-1; D gene uncertain. V gave up 6 bases and J gave up 2 bases, with 13 bases separating them. The germline V gene has CDR1 MNHEY and CDR2 SVGAGI. This CDR3 contains 14 residues. The CDR3 DNA reads as TGTGCCAGCAGCAAGTCCCCATCAAACACTGAAGCTTTCTTT. This gives the protein CASSKSPSNTEAFF.

The chain couples TRBV7-9 to TRBJ2-1; TRBD2 matches at 10 bases. The CDR3 contains 16 residues. Germline loops: CDR1 SEHNR, CDR2 FQNEAQ (reference sequence). V shed 2 bases and J 7 bases; nucleotides not matched to a gene: 8. The CDR3 sequence is CASSLRSSGSTNEQFF. CDR3 DNA: TGTGCCAGCAGCTTAAGGTCTAGCGGGAGCACGAATGAGCAGTTCTTC.

This chain joins TRBV5-1 and TRBJ2-2; possible D gene TRBD1, 6 bases. The V end was cut by 4 bases, the J end by 7 bases, with 14 bases between. Per germline, CDR1 SGHRS and CDR2 YFSETQ. CDR3 size: 14 residues. Written as DNA, the CDR3 is TGCGCCAGCAGCCCCTGGACAGTAATCGGGGAGCTGTTTTTT. This translates into CASSPWTVIGELFF.

This clone has a single count. This rearrangement joins TRBV2 to TRBJ2-3, with 9 nucleotides matching TRBD2. V lost 8 bases, J lost 0 bases, and 6 bases stayed unmatched. CDR1 and CDR2 (germline): SNHLY, FYNNEI. CDR3 size: 15 residues. The CDR3 here is CASGGLAMSTDTQYF. CDR3 in DNA: TGTGCCAGCGGGGGACTAGCTATGAGCACAGATACGCAGTATTTT.

V and J are TRBV11-2 and TRBJ2-7; the D gene is possibly TRBD1 (6 bases). The length of the CDR3 is 16 residues. Trimming took 6 bases from V and 0 from J, leaving 18 bases between them. Germline V gives CDR1 SGHAT, CDR2 FQNNGV. CDR3 bases: TGTGCCAGCAGACTAACCAGGGGCAGGAGCTCCTACGAGCAGTACTTC. This translates into CASRLTRGRSSYEQYF.

V is TRBV10-3 and J is TRBJ2-3, with 8 bases identical to TRBD2. Germline assignment: CDR1 ENHRY and CDR2 SYGVKD. V was pared by 7 bases and J by 3 bases, with 9 bases of the junction left unmatched. CDR3 length equals 15 residues. In nucleotides, the CDR3 is TGTGCCATCACCTCTAGACCGGGAGGGACAGATACGCAGTATTTT. Translation: CAITSRPGGTDTQYF.

A single count supports this clone. This rearrangement joins TRBV5-4 to TRBJ1-4; D gene unclear. Germline CDR1 and CDR2: SGHNT and YYREEE (reference sequence). The V end lost 0 bases, the J end lost 0 bases, and 9 bases lay between the germline ends. CDR3 length: 16 amino acids. The CDR3 protein is CASSLAEHATNEKLFF. The CDR3 coding sequence is TGTGCCAGCAGCTTGGCGGAACATGCAACTAATGAAAAACTGTTTTTT.

The chain employs TRBV6-1 and TRBJ1-1; possible D gene TRBD1, 5 bases. Trimming left V 5 bases short and J 3 bases short, with 10 bases between. Germline lookup yields CDR1 MNHNS and CDR2 SASEGT. This CDR3 has 13 residues. CDR3 DNA: TGTGCCAGCAGTTTCGAAGGGGACACTGAAGCTTTCTTT. It translates to CASSFEGDTEAFF.

V and J are TRBV7-9 and TRBJ2-7; D might be TRBD2 (6 bases). The V end was cut by 4 bases, the J end by 5 bases, with 15 bases between. This CDR3 region has 14 residues. Germline CDR1 is SEHNR and CDR2 is FQNEAQ (reference sequence). CDR3 sequence (DNA): TGTGCCAGCAGCTATCAAGCACTAGCCAACGAGCAGTACTTC. Amino acid sequence: CASSYQALANEQYF.

The chain carries TRBV4-3 and TRBJ2-1, with a tentative D call TRBD2 (5 bases). With 6 bases removed from V and 5 bases from J, the gap between germline ends came to 8 bases. The CDR3 runs 12 residues. Germline CDR1 reads LGHNA; CDR2 reads YSLEER. CDR3 protein: CASRGVNNEQFF. The CDR3 DNA follows: TGCGCCAGCAGGGGAGTAAACAATGAGCAGTTCTTC.

This chain links TRBV11-3 with TRBJ2-2; 13 positions match TRBD2. This CDR3 spans 17 amino acids. J lost 7 bases, V lost 0 bases, and 5 bases had no gene match. Germline CDR1 is SGHNT and CDR2 is YENEEA. This CDR3 reads CASSLELTSGRFGELFF. In DNA, the CDR3 is TGTGCCAGCAGCTTAGAATTGACTAGCGGGAGGTTCGGGGAGCTGTTTTTT.

The chain is built from TRBV28 and TRBJ2-1; no firm D call. CDR1 and CDR2 (germline): MDHEN, SYDVKM. The ends were cut back, 5 bases at V and 0 bases at J, with 11 bases in the middle. The CDR3 is 15 amino acids. In DNA form, the CDR3 reads TGTGCCAGCAGTGGTGGGAACAGCTCCTACAATGAGCAGTTCTTC. As protein: CASSGGNSSYNEQFF.

The chain joins TRBV27 to TRBJ2-7, with D perhaps matching TRBD1 or TRBD2 (6 bases each). V shed 7 bases and J shed 6 bases, with 10 bases lying between them. This CDR3 spans 11 amino acids. The germline V gene has CDR1 MNHEY and CDR2 SMNVEV (reference sequence). DNA for the CDR3: TGTGCCAGCAAGGGGGGCCGCGAGCAGTACTTC. Its protein product is CASKGGREQYF.